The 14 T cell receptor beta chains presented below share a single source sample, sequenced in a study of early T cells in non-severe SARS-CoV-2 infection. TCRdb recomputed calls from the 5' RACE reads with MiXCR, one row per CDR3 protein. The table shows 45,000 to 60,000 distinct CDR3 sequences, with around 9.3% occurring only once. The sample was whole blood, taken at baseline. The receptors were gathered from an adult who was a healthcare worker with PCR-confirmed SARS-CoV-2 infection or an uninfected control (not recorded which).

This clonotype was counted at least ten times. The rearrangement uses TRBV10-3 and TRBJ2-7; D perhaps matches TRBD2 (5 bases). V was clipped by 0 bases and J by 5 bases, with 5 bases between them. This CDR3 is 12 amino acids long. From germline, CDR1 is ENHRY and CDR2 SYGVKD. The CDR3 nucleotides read TGTGCCATCAGTGAGTCCGGGAACGAGCAGTACTTC. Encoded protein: CAISESGNEQYF.

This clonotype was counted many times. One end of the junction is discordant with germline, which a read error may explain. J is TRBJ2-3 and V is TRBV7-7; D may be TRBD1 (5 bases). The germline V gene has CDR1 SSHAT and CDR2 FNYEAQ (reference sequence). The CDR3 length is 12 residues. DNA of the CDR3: TGTGCTAGCACCCAGCACAGGCCCCTTCCCGATTTT. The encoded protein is CASTQHRPLPDF. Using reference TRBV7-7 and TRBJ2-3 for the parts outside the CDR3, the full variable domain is GAGVSQSPRYKVTKRGQDVTLRCDPISSHATLYWYQQALGQGPEFLTYFNYEAQPDKSGLPSDRFSAERPEGSISTLTIQRTEQRDSAMYRCASTQHRPLPDFGPGTRLTVL.

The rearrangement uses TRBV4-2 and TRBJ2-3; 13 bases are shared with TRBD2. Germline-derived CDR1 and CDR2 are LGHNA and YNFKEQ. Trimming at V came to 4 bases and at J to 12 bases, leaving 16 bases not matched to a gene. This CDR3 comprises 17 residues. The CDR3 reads CASSLSTSGLAGLIQYF. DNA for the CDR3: TGTGCCAGCAGCCTATCGACCTCGGGACTAGCGGGATTGATCCAGTATTTT.

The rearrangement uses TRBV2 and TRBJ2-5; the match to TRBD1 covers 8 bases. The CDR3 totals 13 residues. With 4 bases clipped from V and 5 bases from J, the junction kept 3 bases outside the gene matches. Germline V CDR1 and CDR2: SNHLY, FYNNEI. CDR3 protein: CASSVQGAETQYF. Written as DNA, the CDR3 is TGTGCCAGCAGTGTCCAGGGGGCGGAGACCCAGTACTTC. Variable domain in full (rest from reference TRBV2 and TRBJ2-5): EPEVTQTPSHQVTQMGQEVILRCVPISNHLYFYWYRQILGQKVEFLVSFYNNEISEKSEIFDDQFSVERPDGSNFTLKIRSTKLEDSAMYFCASSVQGAETQYFGPGTRLLVL.

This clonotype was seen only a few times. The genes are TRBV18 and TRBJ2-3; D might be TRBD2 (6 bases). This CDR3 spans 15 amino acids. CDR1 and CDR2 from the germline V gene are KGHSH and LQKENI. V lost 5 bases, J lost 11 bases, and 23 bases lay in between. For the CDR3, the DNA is TGTGCCAGCTCAACGACCGGGGGACCCGACGGAAAGCAGTATTTT. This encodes CASSTTGGPDGKQYF.

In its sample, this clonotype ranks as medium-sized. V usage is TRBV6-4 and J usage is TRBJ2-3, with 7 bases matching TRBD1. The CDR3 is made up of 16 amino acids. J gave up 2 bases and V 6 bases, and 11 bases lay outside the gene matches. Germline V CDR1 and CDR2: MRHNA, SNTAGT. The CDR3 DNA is TGTGCCAGCAGCGCCCGGTCGGGACAGCCCACAGATACGCAGTATTTT. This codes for CASSARSGQPTDTQYF.

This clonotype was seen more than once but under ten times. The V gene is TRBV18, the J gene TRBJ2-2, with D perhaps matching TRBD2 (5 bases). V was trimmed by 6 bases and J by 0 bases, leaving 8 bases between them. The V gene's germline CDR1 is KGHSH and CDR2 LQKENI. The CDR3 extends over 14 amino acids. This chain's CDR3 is CASSAGANTGELFF. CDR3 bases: TGTGCCAGCTCCGCCGGGGCGAACACCGGGGAGCTGTTTTTT.

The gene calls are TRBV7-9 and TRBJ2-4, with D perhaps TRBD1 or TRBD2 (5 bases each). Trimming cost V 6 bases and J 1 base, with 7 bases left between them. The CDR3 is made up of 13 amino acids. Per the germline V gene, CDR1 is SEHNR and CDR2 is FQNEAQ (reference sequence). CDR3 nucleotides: TGTGCCAGCAGTGGGGACGCCAAAAACATTCAGTACTTC. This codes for CASSGDAKNIQYF.

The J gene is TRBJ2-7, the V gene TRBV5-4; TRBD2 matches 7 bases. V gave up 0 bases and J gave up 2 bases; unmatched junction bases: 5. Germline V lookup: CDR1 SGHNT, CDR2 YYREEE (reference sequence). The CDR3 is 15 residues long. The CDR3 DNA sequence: TGTGCCAGCAGCTTGGATACGGCGGGGGCCTACGAGCAGTACTTC. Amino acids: CASSLDTAGAYEQYF. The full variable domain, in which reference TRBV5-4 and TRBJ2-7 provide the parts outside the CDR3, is ETGVTQSPTHLIKTRGQQVTLRCSSQSGHNTVSWYQQALGQGPQFIFQYYREEENGRGNFPPRFSGLQFPNYSSELNVNALELDDSALYLCASSLDTAGAYEQYFGPGTRLTVT.

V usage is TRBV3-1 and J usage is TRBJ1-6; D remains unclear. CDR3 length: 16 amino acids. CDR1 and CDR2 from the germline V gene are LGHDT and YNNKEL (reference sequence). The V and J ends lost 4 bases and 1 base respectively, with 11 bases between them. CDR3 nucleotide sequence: TGTGCCAGCAGCCCCTCGGCGGGATCCTATAATTCACCCCTCCACTTT. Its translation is CASSPSAGSYNSPLHF. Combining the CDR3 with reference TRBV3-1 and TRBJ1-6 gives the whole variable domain DTAVSQTPKYLVTQMGNDKSIKCEQNLGHDTMYWYKQDSKKFLKIMFSYNNKELIINETVPNRFSPKSPDKAHLNLHINSLELGDSAVYFCASSPSAGSYNSPLHFGNGTRLTVT.

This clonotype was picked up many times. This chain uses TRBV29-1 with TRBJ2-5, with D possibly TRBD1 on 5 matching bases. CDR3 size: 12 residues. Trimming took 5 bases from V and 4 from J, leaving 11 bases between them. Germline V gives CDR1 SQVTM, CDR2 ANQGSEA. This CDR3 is CSVSDILETQYF. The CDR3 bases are TGCAGCGTTTCGGACATCCTAGAGACCCAGTACTTC. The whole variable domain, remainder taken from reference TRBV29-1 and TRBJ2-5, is SAVISQKPSRDICQRGTSLTIQCQVDSQVTMMFWYRQQPGQSLTLIATANQGSEATYESGFVIDKFPISRPNLTFSTLTVSNMSPEDSSIYLCSVSDILETQYFGPGTRLLVL.

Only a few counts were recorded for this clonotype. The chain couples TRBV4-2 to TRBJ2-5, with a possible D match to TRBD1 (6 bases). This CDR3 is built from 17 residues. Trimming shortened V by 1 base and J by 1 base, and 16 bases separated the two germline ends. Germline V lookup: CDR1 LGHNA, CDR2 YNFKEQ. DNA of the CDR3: TGTGCCAGCAGCCAAGGGAGATCCGGGACAATCCAAGAGACCCAGTACTTC. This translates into CASSQGRSGTIQETQYF.

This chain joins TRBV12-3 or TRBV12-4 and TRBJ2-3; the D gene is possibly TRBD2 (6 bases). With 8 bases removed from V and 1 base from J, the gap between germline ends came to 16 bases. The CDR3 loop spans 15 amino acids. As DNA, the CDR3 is TGTGCCAGCCAGCTATGGGAGGACGGCACAGATACGCAGTATTTT. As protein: CASQLWEDGTDTQYF.

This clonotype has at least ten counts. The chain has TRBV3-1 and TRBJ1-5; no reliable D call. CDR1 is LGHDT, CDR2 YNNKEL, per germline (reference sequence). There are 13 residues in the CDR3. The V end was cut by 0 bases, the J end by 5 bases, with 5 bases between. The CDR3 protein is CASSQDSHQPQHF. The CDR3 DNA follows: TGTGCCAGCAGCCAAGACTCCCATCAGCCCCAGCATTTT.